This T cell receptor beta chain was identified during a study of cytomegalovirus exposure and HLA in healthy donors. Germline CDR1 reads MNHNS; CDR2 reads SASEGT. V gave up 2 bases and J gave up 9 bases, with 8 bases separating them. CDR3 length: 12 amino acids. PCR involved 60 Vbeta and 13 Jbeta primers. Assay used: immunoSEQ multiplex PCR; TCRdb lists only in-frame clones, some missing. The table lists about 130,000 clones, about 68% of them singletons, with roughly 1.7% in the top ten. This clone came up a few times. Antigen: not known. General study findings and limits: Within a later analysis, the majority of CMV-associated TCR beta chains appeared HLA-restricted.

For this donor, CMV serostatus was not recorded. The origin of this receptor is a human donor in good health. The genes are TRBV6-1 and TRBJ2-1; D possibly corresponds to TRBD1 (5 bases). Sequencing input: PBMCs. The CDR3 coding sequence is TGTGCCAGCAGTGAAAGGGGAATTGAGCAGTTCTTC. This encodes CASSERGIEQFF.